The 24 T cell receptor beta chains reported below all come from one sample, sequenced in a study of CD8 T cells in ankylosing spondylitis. In TCRdb, the 5' RACE reads were re-called with MiXCR into one record per CDR3 protein. Of around 150,000 distinct CDR3 sequences listed, around a tenth are singletons. Sequencing input: blood, either unsorted or a sorted T cell fraction (not recorded which). Receptors were obtained from a male donor with ankylosing spondylitis or in good health (not recorded which).

This clonotype was counted ten times or more. The chain uses TRBV9 and TRBJ2-3, with D possibly matching TRBD2 (6 bases). CDR1 is SGDLS and CDR2 is YYNGEE in the germline V gene. The CDR3 has 16 residues. Between the trimmed V and J ends, which lost 0 bases and 2 bases, there was a span of 13 bases. The CDR3 sequence: CASSVGPGLNTDTQYF. CDR3 coding DNA: TGTGCCAGCAGCGTAGGTCCGGGACTCAACACAGATACGCAGTATTTT.

This clonotype was seen ten or more times. The chain couples TRBV15 to TRBJ2-5; perhaps TRBD2 as D (5 bases). The germline CDR1 and CDR2 sequences are LNHNV and YYDKDF (reference sequence). Trimming pared 5 bases from V and 5 bases from J, leaving 18 bases between. The CDR3 runs 15 residues. The CDR3 sequence: CATSARASPGETQYF. CDR3 sequence (DNA): TGTGCCACCAGCGCCCGGGCCTCCCCGGGGGAGACCCAGTACTTC.

The rearrangement uses TRBV6-1 and TRBJ1-5; D is uncertain. CDR3 length: 14 amino acids. Trimming cost V 7 bases and J 4 bases, with 14 bases left between them. Germline-derived CDR1 and CDR2 are MNHNS and SASEGT. The CDR3 region has the DNA TGTGCCAGCACGGAGGGTTTCGATAATCAGCCCCAGCATTTT. This encodes CASTEGFDNQPQHF.

This clonotype was detected only a few times. This chain uses TRBV29-1 with TRBJ2-3, with D possibly matching TRBD2 (5 bases). This CDR3 comprises 12 residues. Germline assignment: CDR1 SQVTM and CDR2 ANQGSEA. CDR3 in amino acids: CSRRDSTDTQYF. The CDR3 DNA reads TGCAGTCGACGGGATAGCACAGATACGCAGTATTTT.

This clonotype was seen repeatedly, ten times or more. The chain has TRBV6-6 and TRBJ1-1; D call uncertain. The CDR3 spans 12 residues. V was pared by 1 base and J by 8 bases, with 8 bases between. The germline gives CDR1 MNHNY, CDR2 SVGAGI (reference sequence). CDR3 nucleotides: TGTGCCAGCAGTTACTTAGAGGGCGAAGCTTTCTTT. This codes for CASSYLEGEAFF.

In this sample, this clonotype turned up many times. The rearrangement joins TRBV7-9 to TRBJ2-2; possible D gene TRBD2, 6 bases. The CDR3 loop spans 15 amino acids. Per the germline V gene, CDR1 is SEHNR and CDR2 is FQNEAQ (reference sequence). Trimming left V 5 bases short and J 0 bases short, with 10 bases between. The CDR3 region is CASSTRTTNTGELFF. The CDR3 DNA follows: TGTGCCAGCAGCACTAGGACTACGAACACCGGGGAGCTGTTTTTT.

This clonotype was found many times. This rearrangement joins TRBV5-1 to TRBJ1-5, with a weak D call TRBD1 (6 bases). In germline, CDR1 is SGHRS, CDR2 YFSETQ. The CDR3 runs to 16 residues. V was cut by 0 bases and J by 0 bases, with 10 bases left in between. This chain's CDR3 is CASSLDGQSSNQPQHF. In DNA, the CDR3 is TGCGCCAGCAGCTTGGACGGACAGTCTAGCAATCAGCCCCAGCATTTT.

This clonotype was observed many times. The chain joins TRBV15 to TRBJ2-7; D is unresolved. Germline V CDR1 and CDR2: LNHNV, YYDKDF (reference sequence). The CDR3 extends over 14 amino acids. V lost 0 bases and J 4 bases, leaving 10 bases between the germline ends. The CDR3 coding sequence is TGTGCCACCAGCAGAGATGAAGGAAGGTACGAGCAGTACTTC. This gives the protein CATSRDEGRYEQYF.

At least ten counts were recorded for this clonotype. The chain uses TRBV6-2 or TRBV6-3 and TRBJ2-7, with no clear D. CDR3 length: 14 amino acids. V was trimmed by 7 bases and J by 0 bases, leaving 13 bases between them. Germline CDR1 and CDR2: MNHEY and SVGEGT. In DNA form, the CDR3 reads TGTGCCAGCACCCAGGAAACGTTCTCCTACGAGCAGTACTTC. This translates into CASTQETFSYEQYF.

This clonotype was picked up many times. V usage is TRBV20-1 and J usage is TRBJ1-5, with 7 nucleotides matching TRBD1. Trimming cost V 6 bases and J 1 base; bases outside gene matches: 18. CDR1 is DFQATT, CDR2 SNEGSKA, per germline (reference sequence). This CDR3 spans 18 amino acids. CDR3 residues: CSALPPLQGIRSNQPQHF. CDR3 in DNA: TGCAGTGCCCTCCCCCCGTTACAGGGGATTAGGAGCAATCAGCCCCAGCATTTT.

This clonotype was recorded a few times. The gene calls are TRBV12-3 or TRBV12-4 and TRBJ2-3, with D unclear. The V end lost 1 base, the J end lost 2 bases, and 7 bases lay between the germline ends. This CDR3 is built from 14 residues. CDR3 sequence (DNA): TGTGCCAGCAGTTTAGTACTGTACACAGATACGCAGTATTTT. Translated, it gives CASSLVLYTDTQYF.

This clonotype was seen a few times. This chain connects TRBV18 to TRBJ2-3, with D possibly called TRBD1 or TRBD2 (5 bases each). CDR3 length equals 15 residues. Trimming pared 2 bases from V and 3 bases from J, leaving 12 bases between. The V gene's germline CDR1 is KGHSH and CDR2 LQKENI. The CDR3, as DNA: TGTGCCAGCTCACCAGGGTTGGGGGTGACAGATACGCAGTATTTT. Its translation is CASSPGLGVTDTQYF.

The table lists this clonotype with many counts. V is TRBV5-5 and J is TRBJ2-7, with D perhaps given as TRBD1 or TRBD2 (6 bases each). Germline V gives CDR1 SGHKS, CDR2 YYEKEE (reference sequence). The germline V and J ends were trimmed by 4 bases and 3 bases, with 11 bases remaining between them. This CDR3 region has 13 residues. This chain's CDR3 is CASSQGRDYEQYF. In nucleotides, the CDR3 is TGTGCCAGCAGCCAGGGGCGGGACTACGAGCAGTACTTC. Full variable domain (remainder filled in from reference TRBV5-5 and TRBJ2-7): DAGVTQSPTHLIKTRGQQVTLRCSPISGHKSVSWYQQVLGQGPQFIFQYYEKEERGRGNFPDRFSARQFPNYSSELNVNALLLGDSALYLCASSQGRDYEQYFGPGTRLTVT.

Points on this clonotype: This may be a read error: a much more frequent sequence differs by one nucleotide. The genes are TRBV6-5 and TRBJ2-5, with D possibly being TRBD2 (5 bases). There are 12 residues in the CDR3. Germline CDR1 reads MNHEY; CDR2 reads SVGAGI. This chain's CDR3 is CTSSYGPGDQYF. CDR3 bases: TGTACCAGCAGTTACGGACCCGGGGACCAGTACTTC.

This clonotype was counted many times. V is TRBV5-1 and J is TRBJ2-2; 10 nucleotides agree with TRBD2. Per germline, CDR1 SGHRS and CDR2 YFSETQ. The CDR3 is 15 residues long. The ends lost 1 base at V and 4 bases at J; junction bases unmatched: 1. The CDR3 reads CASSLTSGATGELFF. The CDR3 region has the DNA TGCGCCAGCAGCTTGACTAGCGGGGCCACCGGGGAGCTGTTTTTT.

The table lists this clonotype with many counts. This rearrangement joins TRBV20-1 to TRBJ2-3, with D unresolved. V was pared by 6 bases and J by 0 bases, with 13 bases between. Germline V lookup: CDR1 DFQATT, CDR2 SNEGSKA (reference sequence). CDR3 size: 14 residues. The CDR3 bases are TGCAGTGCCGAGAGTGGCGATAGCACAGATACGCAGTATTTT. It encodes CSAESGDSTDTQYF.

Ten or more counts support this clonotype. The chain has TRBV3-1 and TRBJ1-1; possible D gene TRBD1, 6 bases. This CDR3 spans 12 amino acids. The germline CDR1 and CDR2 sequences are LGHDT and YNNKEL (reference sequence). Trimming stripped 6 bases from V and 7 bases from J, with 12 bases between. As DNA, the CDR3 is TGTGCCAGCAGTCCAGGGGTACATGAAGCTTTCTTT. It is translated as CASSPGVHEAFF.

This clonotype was seen only a few times. CDR3 bases: TGTGCCAGCAGGCCTCGGCTAGCGGGCCCTAGCACAGATACGCAGTATTTT. Amino acids: CASRPRLAGPSTDTQYF. The chain joins TRBV7-2 to TRBJ2-3, with TRBD2 identical over 8 bases. The CDR3 consists of 17 residues. CDR1 and CDR2 from the germline V gene are SGHTA and FQGNSA. The junction had 11 bases not matched to a gene; V was cut back by 6 bases and J by 0 bases.

V gene TRBV14 combines with J gene TRBJ2-3; D remains ambiguous. The V gene's germline CDR1 is SGHDN and CDR2 FVKESK. The CDR3 consists of 14 residues. V gave up 0 bases and J gave up 6 bases, with 10 bases separating them. This CDR3 reads CASSQDWVADTQYF. The CDR3 DNA follows: TGTGCCAGCAGCCAAGACTGGGTCGCCGATACGCAGTATTTT.

Comment on this clonotype: A much larger clone is a single base away; this may be a read error. The CDR3 loop reads CVSRPGPYNEQFF. DNA for the CDR3: TGTGTCAGCAGACCCGGACCTTACAATGAGCAGTTCTTC. The genes are TRBV6-1 and TRBJ2-1; D is undetermined. The germline V gene encodes CDR1 MNHNS and CDR2 SASEGT. The CDR3 is 13 residues long.

This clonotype was seen repeatedly, ten times or more. This chain links TRBV5-1 with TRBJ2-3, with D tentatively TRBD2 (5 bases). This CDR3 is 16 amino acids long. Trimming took off 4 bases at V and 3 bases at J, with 18 bases between the two ends. Germline assignment: CDR1 SGHRS and CDR2 YFSETQ. CDR3 sequence: CASSRLVSEGTDTQYF. The CDR3 DNA reads TGCGCCAGCAGCAGATTAGTATCAGAGGGTACAGATACGCAGTATTTT.

This clonotype was recorded many times. The chain has TRBV12-3 or TRBV12-4 and TRBJ2-3; 7 nucleotides agree with TRBD2. This CDR3 spans 13 amino acids. After removal of 8 bases from V and 2 bases from J, the junction contained 4 bases not matched to a gene. CDR3 sequence (DNA): TGTGCCAGCGGACTAGGAGCCACAGATACGCAGTATTTT. Translating it yields CASGLGATDTQYF.

This clonotype was picked up many times. The rearrangement joins TRBV29-1 to TRBJ1-6; TRBD1 might be the D (6 bases). Looked up from germline, CDR1 is SQVTM and CDR2 is ANQGSEA. Trimming stripped 0 bases from V and 5 bases from J, with 17 bases between. There are 17 residues in the CDR3. In DNA, the CDR3 is TGCAGCGTTGAAGACCTAGTGGCTCAGGGGAATAATTCACCCCTCCACTTT. Protein sequence: CSVEDLVAQGNNSPLHF.

This clonotype came up many times. The CDR3 DNA follows: TGTGCCAGCAGTGAATTAGGGGCGGATGGCTACACCTTC. Its protein is CASSELGADGYTF. The V call is TRBV6-1, the J call TRBJ1-2, with D possibly being TRBD1 (5 bases). Germline lookup yields CDR1 MNHNS and CDR2 SASEGT. Trimming left V 2 bases short and J 6 bases short, with 10 bases between. CDR3 length: 13 amino acids.